The rows below give T cell receptor beta chains drawn from one sample of a study. TCRdb itself ran the 5' RACE reads through MiXCR, one entry per CDR3 protein. The sample contains tens of thousands of distinct CDR3 sequences, around 24% of which appear only once. Material for sequencing was tumor-infiltrating Tregs sorted from the breast tumor. These receptors were taken from a female donor with breast cancer. Both conserved end residues are part of each CDR3. Fields, in order: V gene, clone size, J gene, D gene, CDR3 DNA, CDR3 protein. D genes are given only for firm matches. Size is omitted from some rows. Given values are once, few, many or a class for expanded clones.

TRBV5-1	few	TRBJ1-2	.	TGCGCCAGCACCCTAGGGAACACCGCCAATAACTATGGCTACACCTTC	CASTLGNTANNYGYTF
TRBV6-1	many	TRBJ1-2	.	TGTGCCAGCAGTAGATCGTACGGAGATGGCTACACCTTC	CASSRSYGDGYTF
TRBV6-5	.	TRBJ2-3	TRBD1	TGTGCCAGCAGTTACTCCGGGACAGGGATGGCCGATACGCAGTATTTT	CASSYSGTGMADTQYF
TRBV5-5	many	TRBJ1-2	.	TGTGCCAGCAGCTCATCGGCATCAAACTATGGCTACACCTTC	CASSSSASNYGYTF
TRBV12-3/TRBV12-4	.	TRBJ2-5	.	TGTGCCAGCAGTTTAAGGGGGGGAGGAGGGCTAGGAGAGACCCAGTACTTC	CASSLRGGGGLGETQYF
TRBV5-4	few	TRBJ1-4	TRBD1	TGTGCCAGCAGTACGGGACAGCAAAATGAAAAACTGTTTTTT	CASSTGQQNEKLFF
TRBV12-3/TRBV12-4	few	TRBJ1-2	.	TGTGCCAGCAGCCGAGGACAGAACATTAACTATGGCTACACCTTC	CASSRGQNINYGYTF
TRBV28	many	TRBJ2-1	.	TGTGCCAGCAGGACTCGAGGTATTAAGACCGCTCGCTTC	CASRTRGIKTARF
TRBV20-1	.	TRBJ2-7	.	TGCAGTGCTAGCCCTCCCACGGGTAAGGGCGAGCAGTACTTC	CSASPPTGKGEQYF
TRBV12-3/TRBV12-4	.	TRBJ1-5	.	TGTGCCAGCAGTTTAGGGGAGGAACAGCCCCAGCATTTT	CASSLGEEQPQHF
TRBV20-1	few	TRBJ2-7	TRBD1	TGCAGTGCTCCGGGACAGGGAGGCGAGCAGTACTTC	CSAPGQGGEQYF
TRBV9	many	TRBJ1-1	.	TGTGCCAGCAGCCCGTCACCTAGGGCAAGAGCTTTCTTT	CASSPSPRARAFF
TRBV5-1	many	TRBJ2-1	.	TGCGCCAGCAGCACCCTACAGGGAGGCAATGAGCAGTTCTTC	CASSTLQGGNEQFF
TRBV29-1	many	TRBJ2-3	.	TGCAGCGCCCTGGCCCCAGGTGAAGATACGCAGTATTTT	CSALAPGEDTQYF
TRBV5-1	many	TRBJ2-2	.	TGCGCCAGCAGCTTAGAACAGAACACCGGGGAGCTGTTTTTT	CASSLEQNTGELFF
TRBV7-2	.	TRBJ2-2	.	TGTGCCAGCAGGGGACGGACCTCGAACACCGGGGAGCTGTTTTTT	CASRGRTSNTGELFF
TRBV5-1	.	TRBJ2-3	.	TGCGCCAGCGGCTTGCCCGGGGGCAGGACAGATACGCAGTATTTT	CASGLPGGRTDTQYF
TRBV20-1	few	TRBJ2-1	TRBD2	TGCAGTGGGACTAGCGGGAGCGATGAGCAGTTCTTC	CSGTSGSDEQFF
TRBV2	.	TRBJ2-2	.	TGTGCCAGCAGTGAGTCTGGGGCGCGTGGCACCGGGGAGCCGTTTTTT	CASSESGARGTGEPFF
TRBV5-1	.	TRBJ2-3	TRBD2	TGCGCCAGCAGCTTGACAGCGGGGTCAGATACGCAGTATTTT	CASSLTAGSDTQYF
TRBV24-1	few	TRBJ2-3	.	TGTGCCACCAGTGCTATCGCCCCGGGAGATTCTAGCACAGATACGCAGTATTTT	CATSAIAPGDSSTDTQYF
TRBV10-3	.	TRBJ2-7	TRBD1	TGTGCCACCCGGGACAGGGGGCCGGAAGAGTACTTC	CATRDRGPEEYF
TRBV7-2	many	TRBJ2-1	TRBD1	TGTGCCAGCAGACGAGGGGGCGTAAGCTCCTACAATGAGCAGTTCTTC	CASRRGGVSSYNEQFF
TRBV9	many	TRBJ2-1	.	TGTGCCAGCAGCGTAGGTCAGCTCTCCTACAATGAGCAGTCCTTC	CASSVGQLSYNEQSF
TRBV28	many	TRBJ1-2	.	TGTGCCAGCAGTTCGAATAGTGACAGTAGCTATGGCTACACCTTC	CASSSNSDSSYGYTF
TRBV5-1	.	TRBJ2-3	.	TGCTCTGGGAAGCGGGACACCACCACAGATACGCAGTATTTT	CSGKRDTTTDTQYF
TRBV4-2	few	TRBJ1-3	.	TGTGCCAGCAGCCACTCCCTCGGGGGCTCTGGAAACACCATATATTTT	CASSHSLGGSGNTIYF
TRBV5-1	few	TRBJ2-5	TRBD1	TGCGCCAGCAGCCAGGGGGAAATGAGGGAGACCCAGTACTTC	CASSQGEMRETQYF
TRBV20-1	few	TRBJ1-1	TRBD1	TGCAGTGCTCAAGATTTACAGGGGTTGGCTGAAGCTTTCTTT	CSAQDLQGLAEAFF
TRBV4-2	many	TRBJ2-7	.	TGTGCCAGCAGCCAAGATGTCCTAGCCGCCCCCGAGCAGTACTTC	CASSQDVLAAPEQYF
TRBV10-3	many	TRBJ2-3	.	TGTGCCATCAGTGATTCAGGCGTGAATACGCAGTATTTT	CAISDSGVNTQYF
TRBV6-5	many	TRBJ1-1	.	TGTGCCAGCAGTTACGGTCCGAGCGAAAGGGAAGCTTTCTTT	CASSYGPSEREAFF
TRBV7-2	few	TRBJ2-5	TRBD2	TGTGCCAGCAGCCCCCCCTTAGCGGGAGGGCAAGAGACCCAGTACTTC	CASSPPLAGGQETQYF
TRBV4-2	.	TRBJ2-2	TRBD1	TGTGCCAGCAGCCAGGTCGACAGGGCTGGCACCGGGGAGCTGTTTTTT	CASSQVDRAGTGELFF
TRBV4-1	.	TRBJ1-2	.	TGCGCCAGCAGCCAATCTAGACCGGAATATAGCTCGGGCTACACCTTC	CASSQSRPEYSSGYTF
TRBV27	few	TRBJ1-2	TRBD1	TGTGCCAGCAGTTTAGTAGGGACAGGGAATGGCTACACCTTC	CASSLVGTGNGYTF
TRBV2	.	TRBJ2-5	.	TGTGCCAGCAGGTTAAAAGAGACCCAGTACTTC	CASRLKETQYF
TRBV7-9	.	TRBJ2-7	TRBD2	TGTGCCAGCAGTTCCCTGAGCGGGAGGCGGTACGAGCAGTACTTC	CASSSLSGRRYEQYF